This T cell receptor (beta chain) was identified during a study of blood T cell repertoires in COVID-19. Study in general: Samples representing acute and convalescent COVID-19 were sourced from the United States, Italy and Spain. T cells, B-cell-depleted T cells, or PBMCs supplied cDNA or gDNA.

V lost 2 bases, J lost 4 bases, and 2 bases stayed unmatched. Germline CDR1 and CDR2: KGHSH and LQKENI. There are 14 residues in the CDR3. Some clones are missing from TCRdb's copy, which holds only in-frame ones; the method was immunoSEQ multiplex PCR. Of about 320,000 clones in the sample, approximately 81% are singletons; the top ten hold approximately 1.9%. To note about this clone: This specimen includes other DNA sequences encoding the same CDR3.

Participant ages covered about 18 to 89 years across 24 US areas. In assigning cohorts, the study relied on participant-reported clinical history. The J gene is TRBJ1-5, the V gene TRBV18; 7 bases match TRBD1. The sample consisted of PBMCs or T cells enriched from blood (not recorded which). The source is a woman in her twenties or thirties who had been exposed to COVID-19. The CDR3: CASSPRQGNQPQHF. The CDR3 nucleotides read TGTGCCAGCTCACCAAGACAGGGTAATCAGCCCCAGCATTTT.